One sample yielded the 5 T cell receptor beta chains listed below, sequenced in a study of blood T cell repertoires in COVID-19. Sequenced by immunoSEQ multiplex PCR; TCRdb stores in-frame clones only, minus some. The sample holds 63,000 or so clones; 65% to 90% are singletons and the top ten take roughly a sixth. The sequenced sample was peripheral blood. The origin of the receptors is an elderly man with active COVID-19.

The rearrangement uses TRBV19 and TRBJ2-5; TRBD1 is a possible D gene (6 bases). Germline V CDR1 and CDR2: LNHDA, SQIVND (reference sequence). The CDR3 contains 15 residues. The V and J ends lost 5 bases and 1 base respectively, with 14 bases between them. The CDR3 DNA reads TGTGCCAGTAGTCCCACGACAGGCCGCCAAGAGACCCAGTACTTC. Translation gives CASSPTTGRQETQYF.

CDR3 in amino acids: CSATAQETQYF. The CDR3 nucleotides are TGCAGTGCAACAGCTCAAGAGACCCAGTACTTC. J is TRBJ2-5 and V is TRBV20-1; D uncertain. CDR1 and CDR2 (germline): DFQATT, SNEGSKA (reference sequence). V was trimmed by 6 bases and J by 2 bases, leaving 7 bases between them. This CDR3 contains 11 residues.

The chain carries TRBV4-1 and TRBJ1-5, with D possibly being TRBD1 (6 bases). Germline V gene data show CDR1 as MGHRA and CDR2 as YSYEKL. The V end lost 4 bases, the J end lost 3 bases, and 7 bases lay between the germline ends. The CDR3 runs 13 residues. The CDR3 region has the DNA TGCGCCAGCAGCCGGGACACCAATCAGCCCCAGCATTTT. Translated, it gives CASSRDTNQPQHF.

J is TRBJ1-2 and V is TRBV18, with TRBD1 as a possible D gene (6 bases). The CDR3 covers 13 residues. CDR1 is KGHSH and CDR2 is LQKENI in the germline V gene. Trimming took 3 bases from V and 4 from J, leaving 9 bases between them. The CDR3 bases are TGTGCCAGCTCACCGGACAGAAGCTATGGCTACACCTTC. This gives the protein CASSPDRSYGYTF. Combining the CDR3 with reference TRBV18 and TRBJ1-2 gives the whole variable domain NAGVMQNPRHLVRRRGQEARLRCSPMKGHSHVYWYRQLPEEGLKFMVYLQKENIIDESGMPKERFSAEFPKEGPSILRIQQVVRGDSAAYFCASSPDRSYGYTFGSGTRLTVV.

This chain uses TRBV19 with TRBJ2-4, with 8 nucleotides matching TRBD2. This CDR3 has 16 amino acids. CDR1 LNHDA and CDR2 SQIVND come from the germline V gene (reference sequence). The J segment lost 5 bases and the V segment lost 1 base, leaving 7 bases of the junction unmatched. CDR3 nucleotide sequence: TGTGCCAGTAGTATAGGGGGCGGGAGGTCGGAAAACATTCAGTACTTC. Residues: CASSIGGGRSENIQYF.